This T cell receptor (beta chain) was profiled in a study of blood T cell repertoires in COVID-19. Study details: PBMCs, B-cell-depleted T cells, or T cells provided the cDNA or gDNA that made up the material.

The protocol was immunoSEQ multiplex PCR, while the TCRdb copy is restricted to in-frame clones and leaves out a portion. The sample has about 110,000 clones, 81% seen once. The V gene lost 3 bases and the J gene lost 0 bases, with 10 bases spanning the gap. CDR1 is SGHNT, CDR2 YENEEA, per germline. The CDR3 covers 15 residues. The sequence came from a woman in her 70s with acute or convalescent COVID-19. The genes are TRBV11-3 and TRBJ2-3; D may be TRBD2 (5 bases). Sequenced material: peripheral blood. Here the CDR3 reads CASSLSGRSTDTQYF. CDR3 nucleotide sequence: TGTGCCAGCAGCTTGAGCGGCAGAAGCACAGATACGCAGTATTTT.